This entry lists 8 T cell receptor beta chains sequenced from one sample in a study of T cell repertoires in cytomegalovirus infection. From the reads, TCRdb called clonotypes with MiXCR, one entry per CDR3 protein. This sample yields 290,000 or so distinct CDR3 sequences, of which roughly a tenth are seen a single time; approximately 2.3% belongs to the top ten. Specimen: PBMCs. These receptors came from a human donor in good health (CMV status not recorded). Some clones in this sample may be carry-over from other donors' samples.

The sample holds many counts of this clonotype. The chain uses TRBV20-1 and TRBJ2-3; D unresolved. V lost 3 bases, J lost 1 base, and 8 bases lay in between. Germline V gene sequence: CDR1 DFQATT, CDR2 SNEGSKA (reference sequence). This CDR3 is built from 13 residues. DNA for the CDR3: TGCAGTGCTAGGTCGCCGGGCACAGATACGCAGTATTTT. Its translation is CSARSPGTDTQYF.

This clonotype was seen ten or more times. This sequence joins TRBV5-4 and TRBJ2-1; the D gene is possibly TRBD2 (5 bases). V was clipped by 0 bases and J by 2 bases, with 12 bases between them. The CDR3 spans 16 residues. Per the germline V gene, CDR1 is SGHNT and CDR2 is YYREEE (reference sequence). The CDR3 protein is CASSLAAAETYNEQFF. The CDR3 DNA follows: TGTGCCAGCAGCTTGGCCGCAGCGGAGACCTACAATGAGCAGTTCTTC.

This clonotype was picked up many times. The rearrangement joins TRBV10-3 to TRBJ2-7, with 7 positions matching TRBD1. Losses at the gene ends were 5 bases for V and 7 bases for J; bases not matched to a gene: 8. The CDR3 loop spans 13 amino acids. CDR1 is ENHRY and CDR2 is SYGVKD in the germline V gene. The CDR3 DNA sequence: TGTGCCATCAGTAATACAGGGGTGGGTGAGCAGTACGTC. This encodes CAISNTGVGEQYV.

This clonotype has a count of ten or more. V and J are TRBV23-1 and TRBJ2-7, with D tentatively TRBD2 (7 bases). TRBV23-1 is sorted into the ORF group, with uncertain function. The CDR3 is 18 residues long. V shed 0 bases and J shed 8 bases, with 26 bases lying between them. CDR3 protein: CASSQSQLGGLVFIKQYV. The CDR3 DNA is TGCGCCAGCAGTCAATCCCAGCTCGGGGGGCTTGTTTTTATCAAGCAGTACGTC.

The sample holds a few counts of this clonotype. This sequence joins TRBV7-8 and TRBJ2-7; 7 bases align to TRBD1. Trimming removed 5 bases from V and 6 bases from J; junction bases left unmatched: 10. This CDR3 is built from 14 residues. Germline CDR1 reads SGHVS; CDR2 reads FQNEAQ. This CDR3 reads CASSLGQALGEQYV. DNA of the CDR3: TGTGCCAGCAGCCTTGGACAGGCTCTCGGCGAGCAGTACGTC.

This clonotype showed up many times. J is TRBJ1-5 and V is TRBV20-1; maybe TRBD1 (6 bases). Germline values: CDR1 DFQATT, CDR2 SNEGSKA (reference sequence). The CDR3 contains 13 residues. With 0 bases removed from V and 9 bases from J, the gap between germline ends came to 12 bases. The CDR3 DNA reads TGCAGTGCTAGAGATCAGGGGAGAGGGCCCCAGCATTTT. The encoded protein is CSARDQGRGPQHF.

This clonotype was detected ten times or more. This chain connects TRBV20-1 to TRBJ1-5, with D unresolved. CDR1 is DFQATT and CDR2 is SNEGSKA in the germline V gene (reference sequence). V lost 7 bases and J 0 bases, leaving 10 bases between the germline ends. This CDR3 has 13 residues. The CDR3 DNA is TGCAGTGGGACGGAGGTTAGCAATCAGCCCCAGCATTTT. Residues: CSGTEVSNQPQHF.

This clonotype was seen repeatedly, ten times or more. The chain joins TRBV5-1 to TRBJ1-3, with TRBD1 matching 11 bases. Germline values: CDR1 SGHRS, CDR2 YFSETQ. Losses at the gene ends were 0 bases for V and 4 bases for J; bases not matched to a gene: 0. This CDR3 has 15 residues. This CDR3 reads CASSLGTGGGNTIYF. CDR3 bases: TGCGCCAGCAGCTTGGGGACAGGGGGCGGAAACACCATATATTTT.